Given below is one T cell receptor (beta chain) in context. Antigen unknown. These data belong to a study of T-cell memory formation after mild COVID-19. On the study more broadly: Largely, the TCR clusters proved donor specific.

Study-level points and caveats: Contracting CD4+ clones sat mainly in CM and EM; CD8+ in EMRA.

CDR3 length: 12 residues. The germline V gene has CDR1 MGHRA and CDR2 YSYEKL. The J segment lost 7 bases and the V segment lost 7 bases, leaving 5 bases of the junction unmatched. cDNA libraries for TCR alpha and TCR beta, carrying sample barcodes and UMIs, came from 5'RACE with constant-segment primers. TCRdb re-analysed the 5' RACE reads in MiXCR, keeping a single row per CDR3 protein. The sample yields fewer than 400,000 distinct CDR3 sequences, more than 15% seen once. The J gene is TRBJ1-1, the V gene TRBV4-1, with 8 nucleotides matching TRBD1. Sequenced: PBMCs or a T cell subset sorted from them (not recorded which). The TCR originated in a man between 18 and 35 years old who had mild COVID-19 (a few samples of this study predate the infection). Cell type and time point are not known. In DNA, the CDR3 is TGCGCCAGCACAGGACAGGGCTTTGAAGCTTTCTTT. Translating gives CASTGQGFEAFF.